This TCR beta chain was recorded in a study of T cells after somatic rescue of genetic block. Repertoires were generated with immunoSEQ multiplex PCR, while TCRdb's copy carries only in-frame clones and drops some. The sample shows 70,000 to 85,000 clones, roughly 90% of them seen only once. Trimming removed 3 bases from V and 3 bases from J, with 7 bases in between. This CDR3 has 13 amino acids. Germline V gene lookup returns CDR1 SGDLS and CDR2 YYNGEE. V is TRBV9 and J is TRBJ1-5; D ambiguous. Sequencing was performed on peripheral blood mononuclear cells (PBMCs). The sequence derives from a man aged 25-45 years. The DNA of the CDR3 is TGTGCCAGCAGCGGGATTCCCAATCAGCCCCAGCATTTT. Its protein product is CASSGIPNQPQHF. Full variable domain (outside the CDR3, taken from reference TRBV9 and TRBJ1-5): DSGVTQTPKHLITATGQRVTLRCSPRSGDLSVYWYQQSLDQGLQFLIQYYNGEERAKGNILERFSAQQFPDLHSELNLSSLELGDSALYFCASSGIPNQPQHFGDGTRLSIL.